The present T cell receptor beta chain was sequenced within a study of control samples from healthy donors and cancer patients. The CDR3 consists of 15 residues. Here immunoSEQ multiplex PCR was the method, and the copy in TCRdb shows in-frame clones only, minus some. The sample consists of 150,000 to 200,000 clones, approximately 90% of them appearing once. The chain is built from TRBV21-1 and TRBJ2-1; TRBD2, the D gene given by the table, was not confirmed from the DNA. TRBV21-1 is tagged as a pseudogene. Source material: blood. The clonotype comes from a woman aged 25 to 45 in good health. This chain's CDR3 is CASTRTSGINNEQFF. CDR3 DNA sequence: TGTGCCAGCACCCGGACTAGCGGAATCAACAATGAGCAGTTCTTC.